Presented here are 18 T cell receptor beta chains from one specimen sequenced in a study of Tregs in tolerant kidney transplant recipients. Recipients received nonmyeloablative bone marrow transplants from related graft donors, with transient mixed chimerism. The table came from immunoSEQ multiplex PCR; TCRdb's copy has only in-frame clones and leaves some out. Found here are tens of thousands of clones, about 90% of them singletons; the top ten hold nearly 15%. The starting material was CD8+ T cells from blood (PBMCs), obtained 24 months after the transplant. The receptors come from a human patient who received a combined kidney and bone marrow transplant. T cells may partly derive from the graft donor.

The chain combines TRBV11-2 with TRBJ2-1; the match to TRBD2 covers 9 bases. The CDR3 contains 18 residues. With 4 bases clipped from V and 6 bases from J, the junction kept 16 bases outside the gene matches. The germline V gene encodes CDR1 SGHAT and CDR2 FQNNGV. CDR3 coding DNA: TGTGCCAGCAGCTCGGGACTAGCAACGGTAAGGGGATTCAATGAGCAGTTCTTC. Residues: CASSSGLATVRGFNEQFF.

The chain links TRBV5-1 to TRBJ2-7, with 7 bases aligning to TRBD1. Per germline, CDR1 SGHRS and CDR2 YFSETQ. CDR3 size: 13 residues. V was clipped by 2 bases and J by 4 bases; unmatched bases: 3. The CDR3 spells CASSLGGQYEQYF. Written as DNA, the CDR3 is TGCGCCAGCAGCTTAGGGGGCCAATACGAGCAGTACTTC.

The chain carries TRBV5-6 and TRBJ1-4; D remains unclear. The ends were cut back, 2 bases at V and 2 bases at J, with 10 bases in the middle. The V gene's germline CDR1 is SGHDT and CDR2 YYEEEE. The length of the CDR3 is 15 residues. The CDR3 DNA reads as TGTGCCAGCAGCTTCGGTCCGGGGACTAATGAAAAACTGTTTTTT. Protein sequence: CASSFGPGTNEKLFF.

The chain is built from TRBV4-1 and TRBJ2-3; 8 bases align to TRBD2. V was pared by 4 bases and J by 4 bases, with 10 bases of the junction left unmatched. Germline CDR1 reads MGHRA; CDR2 reads YSYEKL. CDR3 length: 16 residues. CDR3 in DNA: TGCGCCAGCAGCCCCTCAGCGGGGGCGCCGGCAGATACGCAGTATTTT. The encoded protein is CASSPSAGAPADTQYF.

The rearrangement joins TRBV10-3 to TRBJ2-2; weak D call: TRBD1 (6 bases). Germline V gene lookup returns CDR1 ENHRY and CDR2 SYGVKD. The CDR3 runs 13 residues. The V end was cut by 11 bases, the J end by 1 base, with 11 bases between. The CDR3: CALKGENTGELFF. In DNA form, the CDR3 reads TGTGCCCTAAAGGGGGAGAACACCGGGGAGCTGTTTTTT.

The CDR3 is CASSQVYASYEQYF. Written as DNA, the CDR3 is TGCGCCAGCAGCCAAGTTTACGCCAGTTACGAGCAGTACTTC. This rearrangement joins TRBV4-3 to TRBJ2-7; D call uncertain. The V and J ends lost 1 base and 4 bases respectively, with 11 bases between them. The V gene's germline CDR1 is LGHNA and CDR2 YSLEER. The CDR3 runs to 14 residues.

The J gene is TRBJ2-1, the V gene TRBV27; TRBD2 agrees at 8 bases. V dropped 2 bases and J dropped 1; count of bases not matched to a gene: 16. Germline CDR1 MNHEY, CDR2 SMNVEV (reference sequence). The CDR3 spans 20 residues. CDR3 coding DNA: TGTGCCAGCAGTTTAGCCCCTATAATGGGACTAGTTGGTTCCTACAATGAGCAGTTCTTC. Encoded protein: CASSLAPIMGLVGSYNEQFF.

This chain uses TRBV7-2 with TRBJ1-6; D possibly corresponds to TRBD1 (5 bases). Looked up from germline, CDR1 is SGHTA and CDR2 is FQGNSA. Trimming took off 5 bases at V and 7 bases at J, with 9 bases between the two ends. CDR3 length: 13 residues. For the CDR3, the DNA is TGTGCCAGCAGCCCAGGGCTAAATTCACCCCTCCACTTT. Encoded protein: CASSPGLNSPLHF.

The chain is built from TRBV7-6 and TRBJ2-5; no clear D. In germline, CDR1 is SGHVS, CDR2 FNYEAQ. The ends were cut back, 5 bases at V and 1 base at J, with 8 bases in the middle. The CDR3 runs 13 residues. The DNA of the CDR3 is TGTGCCAGCAGCACACGCCTCCAAGAGACCCAGTACTTC. Protein sequence: CASSTRLQETQYF.

The chain has TRBV4-2 and TRBJ1-4; D is uncertain. Germline V gene data show CDR1 as LGHNA and CDR2 as YNFKEQ. Trimming pared 1 base from V and 7 bases from J, leaving 10 bases between. This CDR3 contains 14 residues. The CDR3 nucleotides are TGTGCCAGCAGCCAAGGTTCAGAGGGTGAAAAACTGTTTTTT. Its translation is CASSQGSEGEKLFF.

This clone was detected once. V gene TRBV7-9 combines with J gene TRBJ2-3; weak D call: TRBD2 (5 bases). There are 17 residues in the CDR3. V lost 5 bases and J 0 bases, leaving 18 bases between the germline ends. Germline CDR1 reads SEHNR; CDR2 reads FQNEAQ (reference sequence). The CDR3 is CASSHGAGGASTDTQYF. CDR3 coding DNA: TGTGCCAGCAGCCATGGAGCCGGAGGAGCTAGCACAGATACGCAGTATTTT.

The chain employs TRBV7-9 and TRBJ2-7; 7 bases agree with TRBD1. Germline V gene sequence: CDR1 SEHNR, CDR2 FQNEAQ (reference sequence). Trimming cost V 4 bases and J 3 bases; bases outside gene matches: 3. The length of the CDR3 is 13 residues. The CDR3 sequence: CASSSGQFYEQYF. For the CDR3, the DNA is TGTGCCAGCAGCTCGGGACAGTTCTACGAGCAGTACTTC.

The J gene is TRBJ2-4, the V gene TRBV4-2; 14 positions agree with TRBD2. Trimming cost V 4 bases and J 2 bases; bases outside gene matches: 10. This CDR3 spans 19 amino acids. The germline V gene has CDR1 LGHNA and CDR2 YNFKEQ. The CDR3 here is CASSLLGTSGSATKNIQYF. The CDR3 DNA sequence: TGTGCCAGCAGCCTGCTCGGGACTAGCGGGAGTGCAACCAAAAACATTCAGTACTTC.

The chain combines TRBV28 with TRBJ1-5, with D uncertain. This CDR3 has 16 amino acids. In germline, CDR1 is MDHEN, CDR2 SYDVKM. V lost 5 bases and J 0 bases, leaving 14 bases between the germline ends. The CDR3 protein is CASSPPGRDSNQPQHF. The CDR3 nucleotides are TGTGCCAGCAGTCCACCTGGGAGGGATAGCAATCAGCCCCAGCATTTT.

This chain uses TRBV6-1 with TRBJ2-3; D may be TRBD1 (5 bases). In germline, CDR1 is MNHNS, CDR2 SASEGT. Trimming left V 1 base short and J 2 bases short, with 13 bases between. The CDR3 runs to 16 residues. The CDR3 DNA sequence: TGTGCCAGCAGTGAAGAAGGAAGGGGTGACACAGATACGCAGTATTTT. Translating it yields CASSEEGRGDTDTQYF.

J is TRBJ2-2 and V is TRBV2; TRBD1 agrees at 9 bases. V lost 7 bases and J lost 4; bases outside the gene matches: 4. CDR3 length equals 14 residues. Germline CDR1 reads SNHLY; CDR2 reads FYNNEI. CDR3 residues: CASTETGGTGELFF. The CDR3 nucleotides are TGTGCCAGCACCGAGACAGGGGGCACCGGGGAGCTGTTTTTT. The full variable domain, completed using reference TRBV2 and TRBJ2-2, is EPEVTQTPSHQVTQMGQEVILRCVPISNHLYFYWYRQILGQKVEFLVSFYNNEISEKSEIFDDQFSVERPDGSNFTLKIRSTKLEDSAMYFCASTETGGTGELFFGEGSRLTVL.

V is TRBV18 and J is TRBJ2-6, with D maybe TRBD1 (5 bases). This CDR3 is 16 amino acids long. Germline CDR1 and CDR2: KGHSH and LQKENI. Trimming removed 2 bases at V and 3 bases at J, with 11 bases between. In DNA form, the CDR3 reads TGTGCCAGCTCACCAAATCAGGGTAATGGGGCCAACGTCCTGACTTTC. It translates to CASSPNQGNGANVLTF.

This chain links TRBV6-5 with TRBJ2-5; TRBD2 aligns across 9 bases. V was pared by 2 bases and J by 5 bases, with 6 bases of the junction left unmatched. The CDR3 extends over 15 amino acids. Per the germline V gene, CDR1 is MNHEY and CDR2 is SVGAGI. CDR3 DNA: TGTGCCAGCAGTTACGGCGGGAGGGCCCTGGAGACCCAGTACTTC. It yields the protein CASSYGGRALETQYF.